This T cell receptor beta chain was identified during a study of T-cell memory formation after mild COVID-19. Study outcomes and limitations: Clones contracting day 15 to 85 were balanced CD4/CD8; later expanders leaned CD4+.

In TCRdb, the 5' RACE reads were re-called with MiXCR into one record per CDR3 protein. This sample has nearly 200,000 distinct CDR3 sequences, with about 18% found just once. Germline trimming cut 5 bases from V and 6 bases from J; bases unmatched to any gene: 1. CDR3 size: 13 residues. Germline-derived CDR1 and CDR2 are SGHTA and FQGNSA. This clonotype has just a few counts. The antigen remains undetermined. The V gene is TRBV7-2, the J gene TRBJ2-3; TRBD1 aligns across 11 bases. The TCR was taken from an adult woman who had mild COVID-19 (a few samples of this study predate the infection). Cell type and time point are not known. The sequenced sample was PBMCs or a T cell subset sorted from them (not recorded which). In DNA, the CDR3 is TGTGCCAGCAGCCGGGACAGGGGGGATACGCAGTATTTT. Translated: CASSRDRGDTQYF.